The rows below give T cell receptor beta chains drawn from one sample of a study of T-cell memory formation after mild COVID-19. TCRdb re-derived calls from the 5' RACE reads in MiXCR, one entry per CDR3 protein. The sample records a few hundred thousand distinct CDR3 sequences, about 10% being singletons. Source material: PBMCs or a T cell subset sorted from them (not recorded which). Source of these receptors: a young man who had mild COVID-19 (a few samples of this study predate the infection). Cell type and time point are not known. The CDR3 runs from the conserved cysteine through the conserved F or W. The order of the fields is clone size, D gene, V gene, J gene, CDR3 DNA, CDR3 protein. A D gene is named only where the DNA matches it firmly. Size is omitted from some rows. Given values are once, few, many or a class for expanded clones.

>NA|NA|TRBV2|TRBJ2-3
TGTGCCAGCAGTGGGGGGCCTAGCGGTAGCACAGATACGCAGTATTTT
CASSGGPSGSTDTQYF
>few|NA|TRBV11-2|TRBJ2-1
TGTGCCAGCAGCTTATCGGGTTCAAAAGCGGAGCAGTTCTTC
CASSLSGSKAEQFF
>many|TRBD2|TRBV7-2|TRBJ2-7
TGTGCCAGCAGCAGAGGACTAGCTGGCGAGCAGTACTTC
CASSRGLAGEQYF
>NA|TRBD1|TRBV29-1|TRBJ1-5
TGCAGCGCTGCCCCAGGGGGGAATCAGCCCCAGCATTTT
CSAAPGGNQPQHF
>NA|NA|TRBV6-5|TRBJ2-1
TGTGCCAGCAGTTACCGGGCTCCTTCCTACAATGAGCAGTTCTTC
CASSYRAPSYNEQFF
>few|NA|TRBV9|TRBJ2-5
TGTGCCAGCGGTACAGGGGAGACCCAGTACTTC
CASGTGETQYF
>few|NA|TRBV7-6|TRBJ1-5
TGTGCCAGCAGCACGGATACTAGGCAGCCCCAGCATTTT
CASSTDTRQPQHF
>few|NA|TRBV5-1|TRBJ1-1
TGCGCCAGCAGCCAACTAACAGGGTACCCTGAAGCTTTCTTT
CASSQLTGYPEAFF
>few|NA|TRBV5-5|TRBJ1-1
TGTGCCAGCAGCTCGGACCTTGAAGCTTTCTTT
CASSSDLEAFF
>few|NA|TRBV20-1|TRBJ2-7
TGCAGTGCTAGCGGCAGCAACTACGAGCAGTACTTC
CSASGSNYEQYF
>few|NA|TRBV7-2|TRBJ2-1
TGTGCCAGCAGCTTCACCCAGGGGGGAGAGCAGTTCTTC
CASSFTQGGEQFF
>many|NA|TRBV7-8|TRBJ1-1
TGTGCCAGCAGCTTAGCGCGGGAACACCTCAACACTGAAGCTTTCTTT
CASSLAREHLNTEAFF
>few|TRBD1|TRBV19|TRBJ2-7
TGTGCCAGTAGTATCGGACAGGGGTCCTACGAGCAGTACTTC
CASSIGQGSYEQYF
>NA|TRBD2|TRBV3-1|TRBJ2-7
TGTGCCAGCCCTAGCGGGGGGGATACCTACGAGCAGTACTTC
CASPSGGDTYEQYF
>few|TRBD1|TRBV7-6|TRBJ2-7
TGTGCCAGCAGCCCGGGACAGAGATCTACCTACGAGCAGTACTTC
CASSPGQRSTYEQYF
>NA|TRBD2|TRBV5-1|TRBJ2-1
TGCGCCAGCAGCTACGGGGGGGCCTTTGAGCAGTTCTTC
CASSYGGAFEQFF
>NA|NA|TRBV7-2|TRBJ2-1
TGTGCCAGCACCCTAAGGGGTTCAAGCTCCTACAATGAGCAGTTCTTC
CASTLRGSSSYNEQFF
>few|TRBD2|TRBV20-1|TRBJ2-3
TGCAGTGCTAGAGATGCGGGGGGGGCGTCAGATACGCAGTATTTT
CSARDAGGASDTQYF
>NA|NA|TRBV4-1|TRBJ1-4
TGCGCCAGCAGCCAGATAGGGACAACTAATGAAAAACTGTTTTTT
CASSQIGTTNEKLFF
>NA|NA|TRBV29-1|TRBJ2-5
TGCAGCGTCGCCTTGGGGGAGACCCAGTACTTC
CSVALGETQYF
>NA|NA|TRBV12-5|TRBJ2-5
TGTGCTAGTGGTTTGCCCCCCGGACAGCAAGAGACCCAGTACTTC
CASGLPPGQQETQYF
>few|TRBD2|TRBV12-3/TRBV12-4|TRBJ2-3
TGTGCCAGCAGCCCCGGGACTAGCGGCCGTGACTACACAGATACGCAGTATTTT
CASSPGTSGRDYTDTQYF
>NA|TRBD2|TRBV9|TRBJ2-5
TGTGCCAGCAGCACTAGCGGGGGCTTCCTGGGTGAGACCCAGTACTTC
CASSTSGGFLGETQYF
>few|TRBD2|TRBV7-6|TRBJ2-1
TGTGCCAGCAGGCGACTAGCGGGGAGAAACAATGAGCAGTTCTTC
CASRRLAGRNNEQFF
>NA|NA|TRBV2|TRBJ1-4
TGTGCCAGCAGTGAAGCTAACGGCTTAGGGGAACTGTTTTTT
CASSEANGLGELFF
>few|TRBD1|TRBV7-9|TRBJ1-2
TGTGCCAGCAGCGCTCCAGGGGGGAACTATGGCTACACCTTC
CASSAPGGNYGYTF
>NA|NA|TRBV12-3/TRBV12-4|TRBJ2-7
TGTGCCAGCAGCCAAATGCCGGGAGTGGGCGAGCAGTACTTC
CASSQMPGVGEQYF
>NA|NA|TRBV5-1|TRBJ2-6
TGCGCCAGCAGCTCAACCTCTGGGGCCAACGTCCTGACTTTC
CASSSTSGANVLTF
>few|NA|TRBV12-3/TRBV12-4|TRBJ1-2
TGTGCCAGCAGGGGAGGGGAAGGGTATGGCTACACCTTC
CASRGGEGYGYTF
>many|NA|TRBV4-1|TRBJ1-6
TGCGCCAGCAGCCGGGGAACCGGGACGGAGCATTCACCCCTCCACTTT
CASSRGTGTEHSPLHF
>NA|TRBD1|TRBV7-3|TRBJ1-1
TGTGCCAGCAGCCCGAGGACAGGGGAGAACACTGAAGCTTTCTTT
CASSPRTGENTEAFF
>few|TRBD2|TRBV3-1|TRBJ2-1
TGTGCCAGCAGCCAAGGGACTAGCGCTTCAAGCTCCTACAATGAGCAGTTCTTC
CASSQGTSASSSYNEQFF
>many|NA|TRBV11-2|TRBJ2-5
TGTGCCAGCATTCAAGGGGCTGGGGCCCAGTACTTC
CASIQGAGAQYF